These T cell receptor beta chains were read from a single sample in a study of regulatory T cells in long-lasting Graves disease. TCRdb reanalysed the multiplex PCR reads using MiXCR and keeps one entry per CDR3 protein. This sample carries 400,000 to 550,000 distinct CDR3 sequences, 16% of them seen once, and the ten largest clones take 23%. In addition, the sample was reused for a study of T cells in Graves' hyperthyroidism and ophthalmopathy.

This sample comprised peripheral blood mononuclear cells (PBMCs), obtained at new diagnosis, from a patient treated with antithyroid drugs. Source of these receptors: a woman aged 18 to 35 with Graves disease. Both conserved end residues are part of each CDR3. A D gene is named only where the DNA matches it firmly. Clone size is given for some rows only: seen once, a few or many times, or a class if the clone is expanded.

size: many
V: TRBV20-1
D: -
J: TRBJ2-4
CDR3: CSARRPSVPTKNIQYF
DNA: TGCAGTGCTAGGAGGCCTAGCGTCCCTACGAAAAACATTCAGTACTTC

size: many
V: TRBV30
D: -
J: TRBJ1-1
CDR3: CAWSIHKEAFF
DNA: TGTGCCTGGAGCATTCACAAGGAAGCTTTCTTT

size: -
V: TRBV11-3
D: TRBD2
J: TRBJ2-1
CDR3: CASSSGAGGLNEQFF
DNA: TGTGCCAGCAGCTCTGGGGCGGGAGGTTTAAATGAGCAGTTCTTC

size: many
V: TRBV28
D: -
J: TRBJ2-2
CDR3: CASSQTNTGELFF
DNA: TGTGCCAGCAGTCAAACGAACACCGGGGAGCTGTTTTTT

size: few
V: TRBV7-9
D: -
J: TRBJ2-2
CDR3: CASSLEGNYPTGELFF
DNA: TGTGCCAGCAGCTTAGAGGGGAACTACCCCACCGGGGAGCTGTTTTTT

size: few
V: TRBV5-1
D: TRBD1
J: TRBJ1-2
CDR3: CASSFPGTGSLDGYTF
DNA: TGCGCCAGCAGCTTTCCCGGGACAGGGTCTCTGGATGGCTACACCTTC

size: -
V: TRBV11-1
D: -
J: TRBJ2-3
CDR3: CASSPQGPTDTQYF
DNA: TGTGCCAGCAGCCCCCAGGGGCCCACAGATACGCAGTATTTT

size: -
V: TRBV15
D: -
J: TRBJ1-5
CDR3: CATSRGSRGKPQHF
DNA: TGTGCCACCAGCAGAGGTAGTAGGGGTAAGCCCCAGCATTTT

size: many
V: TRBV6-1
D: TRBD1
J: TRBJ1-5
CDR3: CASGDRGYQPQHF
DNA: TGTGCCAGCGGAGACAGGGGATATCAGCCCCAGCATTTT

size: many
V: TRBV28
D: -
J: TRBJ2-5
CDR3: CASSYVGSGETQYF
DNA: TGTGCCAGCAGTTATGTAGGGAGCGGAGAGACCCAGTACTTC

size: few
V: TRBV20-1
D: TRBD1
J: TRBJ1-5
CDR3: CSASGQAVGYSNQPQHF
DNA: TGCAGTGCTTCTGGACAGGCCGTTGGTTATAGCAATCAGCCCCAGCATTTT

size: many
V: TRBV5-1
D: TRBD2
J: TRBJ2-2
CDR3: CASSPGTSGSMRELFF
DNA: TGCGCCAGCAGCCCGGGGACTAGCGGGAGTATGAGGGAGCTGTTTTTT

size: many
V: TRBV28
D: TRBD1
J: TRBJ2-1
CDR3: CASSPPMGQGSRNEQFF
DNA: TGTGCCAGCAGTCCTCCCATGGGACAGGGCTCCCGCAATGAGCAGTTCTTC

size: -
V: TRBV6-1
D: -
J: TRBJ1-5
CDR3: CASSERTGGNQPQHF
DNA: TGTGCCAGCAGTGAGAGGACCGGGGGCAATCAGCCCCAGCATTTT

size: few
V: TRBV12-3/TRBV12-4
D: -
J: TRBJ2-5
CDR3: CASSFDYVETQYF
DNA: TGTGCCAGCAGTTTTGACTATGTAGAGACCCAGTACTTC

size: few
V: TRBV2
D: -
J: TRBJ2-7
CDR3: CASNIAEESYEQYF
DNA: TGTGCCAGCAATATAGCGGAAGAGAGCTACGAGCAGTACTTC

size: -
V: TRBV10-3
D: -
J: TRBJ1-2
CDR3: CATQPPGGDYGYTF
DNA: TGTGCCACCCAACCCCCGGGGGGGGACTATGGCTACACCTTC

size: -
V: TRBV4-3
D: -
J: TRBJ1-5
CDR3: CASSQELNQPQHF
DNA: TGCGCCAGCAGCCAAGAGCTGAATCAGCCCCAGCATTTT

size: -
V: TRBV29-1
D: -
J: TRBJ2-3
CDR3: CSVRPSAHTQYF
DNA: TGCAGCGTTCGCCCTAGCGCACATACGCAGTATTTT

size: many
V: TRBV28
D: -
J: TRBJ1-2
CDR3: CASSQKRGGYTF
DNA: TGTGCCAGCAGTCAGAAGCGGGGTGGCTACACCTTC

size: few
V: TRBV19
D: TRBD1
J: TRBJ1-5
CDR3: CASSRRDRGQINQPQHF
DNA: TGTGCCAGTAGCCGCCGGGACAGGGGGCAAATCAATCAGCCCCAGCATTTT

size: many
V: TRBV2
D: TRBD2
J: TRBJ2-1
CDR3: CASRGSSAGGYNEQFF
DNA: TGTGCCAGCAGGGGATCTAGCGCGGGAGGTTACAATGAGCAGTTCTTC

size: few
V: TRBV10-3
D: -
J: TRBJ1-3
CDR3: CATRRDNSGNTIYF
DNA: TGTGCCACCCGTCGGGACAACTCTGGAAACACCATATATTTT

size: many
V: TRBV27
D: -
J: TRBJ2-7
CDR3: CASSPTALLSYEQYF
DNA: TGTGCCAGCAGTCCCACTGCACTACTGTCCTACGAGCAGTACTTC

size: -
V: TRBV10-3
D: -
J: TRBJ1-2
CDR3: CAISAQENYGYTF
DNA: TGTGCCATCAGTGCCCAGGAGAACTATGGCTACACCTTC

size: few
V: TRBV6-5
D: -
J: TRBJ2-1
CDR3: CASSYLGLDQYEQFF
DNA: TGTGCCAGCAGTTACCTAGGACTGGATCAATATGAGCAGTTCTTC

size: many
V: TRBV24-1
D: -
J: TRBJ2-1
CDR3: CATTSSSSNEQFF
DNA: TGTGCCACCACATCTTCTAGCTCCAATGAGCAGTTCTTC

size: many
V: TRBV6-1
D: TRBD1
J: TRBJ1-2
CDR3: CASSKTGALGYGYTF
DNA: TGTGCCAGCAGTAAGACAGGGGCCCTGGGCTATGGCTACACCTTC

size: few
V: TRBV7-9
D: TRBD1
J: TRBJ1-4
CDR3: CASSLDGTATNEKLFF
DNA: TGTGCCAGCAGCTTAGATGGGACAGCAACTAATGAAAAACTGTTTTTT

size: few
V: TRBV7-9
D: -
J: TRBJ2-1
CDR3: CASSVLESLNEQFF
DNA: TGTGCCAGCAGCGTATTGGAAAGTCTAAATGAGCAGTTCTTC

size: few
V: TRBV19
D: -
J: TRBJ2-7
CDR3: CASSTHRFYEQYF
DNA: TGTGCCAGTAGTACCCACAGGTTCTACGAGCAGTACTTC

size: many
V: TRBV29-1
D: TRBD1
J: TRBJ2-1
CDR3: CSVGRGRLNGNEQFF
DNA: TGCAGCGTTGGCAGGGGGCGCCTAAATGGCAATGAGCAGTTCTTC

size: many
V: TRBV6-2/TRBV6-3
D: -
J: TRBJ2-6
CDR3: CASRGSGANVLTF
DNA: TGTGCCAGCAGGGGCTCTGGGGCCAACGTCCTGACTTTC

size: many
V: TRBV28
D: -
J: TRBJ2-5
CDR3: CASMGAGYQETQYF
DNA: TGTGCCAGCATGGGCGCTGGGTACCAAGAGACCCAGTACTTC

size: many
V: TRBV4-2
D: -
J: TRBJ1-1
CDR3: CASSQEGSEAFF
DNA: TGTGCCAGCAGCCAAGAGGGGAGTGAAGCTTTCTTT

size: few
V: TRBV9
D: TRBD1
J: TRBJ2-7
CDR3: CASSVGAGGVIPYEQYF
DNA: TGTGCCAGCAGCGTAGGGGCAGGGGGTGTGATACCTTACGAGCAGTACTTC

size: few
V: TRBV28
D: TRBD1
J: TRBJ1-2
CDR3: CASSDDRANYGYTF
DNA: TGTGCCAGCAGTGACGACAGGGCCAACTATGGCTACACCTTC

size: many
V: TRBV30
D: -
J: TRBJ2-1
CDR3: CAWSLINEQFF
DNA: TGTGCCTGGAGTCTGATCAATGAGCAGTTCTTC

size: many
V: TRBV6-1
D: -
J: TRBJ1-6
CDR3: CASSGPTGFENSPLHF
DNA: TGTGCCAGCAGTGGCCCGACAGGTTTTGAGAATTCACCCCTCCACTTT

size: many
V: TRBV6-1
D: -
J: TRBJ2-5
CDR3: CARNAVEGDGETQYF
DNA: TGTGCCAGAAACGCAGTAGAGGGAGACGGGGAGACCCAGTACTTC

size: few
V: TRBV6-2/TRBV6-3
D: -
J: TRBJ2-3
CDR3: CASSAGSNTDTQYF
DNA: TGTGCCAGCAGTGCGGGCAGTAATACAGATACGCAGTATTTT

size: many
V: TRBV3-1
D: -
J: TRBJ1-5
CDR3: CASSRNSNKNQPQHF
DNA: TGTGCCAGCAGCCGCAACTCTAACAAGAATCAGCCCCAGCATTTT

size: many
V: TRBV7-3
D: TRBD1
J: TRBJ1-1
CDR3: CASSQTGGLTEAFF
DNA: TGTGCCAGCAGCCAGACAGGGGGCTTGACTGAAGCTTTCTTT

size: many
V: TRBV5-4
D: TRBD2
J: TRBJ2-7
CDR3: CASSLWSGGGEQYF
DNA: TGTGCCAGCAGCTTGTGGTCGGGAGGAGGCGAGCAGTACTTC

size: few
V: TRBV2
D: -
J: TRBJ2-2
CDR3: CASSNRAHTGELFF
DNA: TGTGCCAGCAGTAACCGGGCACACACCGGGGAGCTGTTTTTT

size: many
V: TRBV6-2/TRBV6-3
D: -
J: TRBJ2-3
CDR3: CASSEIGGSPDTQYF
DNA: TGTGCCAGCAGTGAAATTGGGGGATCCCCAGATACGCAGTATTTT

size: -
V: TRBV29-1
D: TRBD1
J: TRBJ2-1
CDR3: CSGDRDRGDNEQFF
DNA: TGCAGCGGAGACCGGGACAGGGGCGACAATGAGCAGTTCTTC

size: -
V: TRBV5-1
D: -
J: TRBJ2-5
CDR3: CASSLVGFGETQYF
DNA: TGCGCCAGCAGCTTGGTTGGGTTCGGGGAGACCCAGTACTTC

size: few
V: TRBV7-2
D: -
J: TRBJ1-2
CDR3: CASSPNTGTVGYTF
DNA: TGTGCCAGCAGCCCGAACACAGGGACTGTCGGCTACACCTTC